This T cell receptor (beta chain) appears in the sequencing data of a study of T cell repertoires in cytomegalovirus infection. Study information: Both CMV infection and a matching HLA type were indicated by public TCR beta signatures. Points from the study as a whole: CMV carriers with the relevant HLA were identified by cumulative public TCR beta family frequency. The ex vivo response showed dominance by HLA-C-restricted CMV-specific TCR beta clonotypes.

This clonotype occurred many times. What it binds is not known. There are 12 residues in the CDR3. The germline V gene has CDR1 SGHVS and CDR2 FQNEAQ. Trimming cost V 4 bases and J 8 bases, with 11 bases left between them. Each CDR3 protein gets one entry after TCRdb re-called the reads with MiXCR. Altogether about 140,000 distinct CDR3 sequences are present, 5% to 6.5% being singletons, with the ten largest covering roughly 18%. This receptor was identified in a human donor in good health (CMV status not recorded). Some clones in this sample may be carry-over from other donors' samples. This chain connects TRBV7-8 to TRBJ1-1; possible D gene TRBD1, 5 bases. The sequencing input was PBMCs. The CDR3: CASSSRGAEAFF. In DNA, the CDR3 is TGTGCCAGCAGCTCCCGAGGGGCCGAAGCTTTCTTT.